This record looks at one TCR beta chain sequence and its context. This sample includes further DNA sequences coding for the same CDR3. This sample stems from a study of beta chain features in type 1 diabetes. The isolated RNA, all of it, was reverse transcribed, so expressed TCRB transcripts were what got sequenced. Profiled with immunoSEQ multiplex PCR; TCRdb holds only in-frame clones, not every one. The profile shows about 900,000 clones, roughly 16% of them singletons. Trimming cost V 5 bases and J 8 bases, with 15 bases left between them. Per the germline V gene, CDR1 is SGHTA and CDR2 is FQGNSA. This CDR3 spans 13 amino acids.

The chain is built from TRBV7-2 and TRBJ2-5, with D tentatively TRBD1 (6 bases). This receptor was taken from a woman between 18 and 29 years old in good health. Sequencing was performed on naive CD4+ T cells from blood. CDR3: CASSRSGGETQYF. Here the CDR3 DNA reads TGTGCCAGCAGCCGTAGTGGGGGCGAAACCCAGTACTTC.